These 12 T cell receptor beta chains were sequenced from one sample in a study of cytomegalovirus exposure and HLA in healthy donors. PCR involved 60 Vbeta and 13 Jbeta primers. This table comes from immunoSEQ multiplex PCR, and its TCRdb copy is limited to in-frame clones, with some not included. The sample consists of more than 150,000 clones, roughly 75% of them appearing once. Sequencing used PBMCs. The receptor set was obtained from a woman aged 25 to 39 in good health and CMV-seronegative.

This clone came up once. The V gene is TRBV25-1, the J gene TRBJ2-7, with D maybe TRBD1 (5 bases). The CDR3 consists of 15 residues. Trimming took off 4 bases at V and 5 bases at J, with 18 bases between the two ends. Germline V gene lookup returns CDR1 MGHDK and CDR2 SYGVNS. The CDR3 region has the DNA TGTGCCAGCAGTGTAAGGCAGGGTACCGTCCACGAGCAGTACTTC. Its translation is CASSVRQGTVHEQYF.

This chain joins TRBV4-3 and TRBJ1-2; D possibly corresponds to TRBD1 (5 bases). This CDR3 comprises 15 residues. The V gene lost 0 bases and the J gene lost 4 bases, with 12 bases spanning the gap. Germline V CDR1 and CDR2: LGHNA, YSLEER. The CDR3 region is CASSQDIGGGYGYTF. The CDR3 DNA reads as TGCGCCAGCAGCCAAGATATCGGGGGGGGCTATGGCTACACCTTC.

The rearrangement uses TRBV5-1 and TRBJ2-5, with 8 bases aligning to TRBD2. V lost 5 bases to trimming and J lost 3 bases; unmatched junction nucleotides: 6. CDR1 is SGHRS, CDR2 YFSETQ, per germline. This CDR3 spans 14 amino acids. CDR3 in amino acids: CASSNTGREETQYF. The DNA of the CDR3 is TGCGCCAGCAGTAACACCGGGAGGGAAGAGACCCAGTACTTC.

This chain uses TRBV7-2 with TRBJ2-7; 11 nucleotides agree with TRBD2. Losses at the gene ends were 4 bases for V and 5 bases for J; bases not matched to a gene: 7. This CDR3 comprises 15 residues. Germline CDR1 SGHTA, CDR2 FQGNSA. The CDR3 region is CASSSSGGTEDEQYF. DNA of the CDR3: TGTGCCAGCAGCTCTAGCGGGGGGACGGAGGACGAGCAGTACTTC.

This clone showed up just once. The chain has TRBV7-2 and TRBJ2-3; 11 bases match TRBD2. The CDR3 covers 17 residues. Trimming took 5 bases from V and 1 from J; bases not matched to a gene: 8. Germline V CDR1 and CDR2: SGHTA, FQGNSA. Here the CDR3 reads CASSLSGGAAGTDTQYF. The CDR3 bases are TGTGCCAGCAGCCTTAGCGGGGGGGCCGCTGGCACAGATACGCAGTATTTT.

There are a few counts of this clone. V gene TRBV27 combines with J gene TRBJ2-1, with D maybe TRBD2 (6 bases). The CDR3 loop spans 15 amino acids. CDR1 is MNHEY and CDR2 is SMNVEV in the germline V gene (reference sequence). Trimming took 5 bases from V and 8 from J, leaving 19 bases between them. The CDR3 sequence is CASSPSGLQLDEQFF. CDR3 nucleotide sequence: TGTGCCAGCAGTCCCTCGGGACTGCAGTTGGATGAGCAGTTCTTC.

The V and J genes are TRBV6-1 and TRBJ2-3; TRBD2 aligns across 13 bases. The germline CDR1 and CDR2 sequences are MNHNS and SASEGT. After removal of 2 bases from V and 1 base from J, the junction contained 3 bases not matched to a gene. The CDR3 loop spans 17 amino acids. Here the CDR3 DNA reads TGTGCCAGCAGTGAAACTAGCGGGGGGGTTGGCACAGATACGCAGTATTTT. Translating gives CASSETSGGVGTDTQYF.

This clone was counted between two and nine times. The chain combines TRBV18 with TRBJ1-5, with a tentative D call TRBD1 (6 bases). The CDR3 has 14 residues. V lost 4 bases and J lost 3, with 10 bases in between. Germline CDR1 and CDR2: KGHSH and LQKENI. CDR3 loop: CASSLYRDNQPQHF. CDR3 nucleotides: TGTGCCAGCTCACTTTACAGGGACAATCAGCCCCAGCATTTT.

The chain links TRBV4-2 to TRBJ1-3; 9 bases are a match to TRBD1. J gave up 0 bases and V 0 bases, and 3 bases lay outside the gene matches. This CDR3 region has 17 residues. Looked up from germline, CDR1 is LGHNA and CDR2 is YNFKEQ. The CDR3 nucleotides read TGTGCCAGCAGCCAAGAAGGGACAGGGCTCTCTGGAAACACCATATATTTT. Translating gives CASSQEGTGLSGNTIYF.

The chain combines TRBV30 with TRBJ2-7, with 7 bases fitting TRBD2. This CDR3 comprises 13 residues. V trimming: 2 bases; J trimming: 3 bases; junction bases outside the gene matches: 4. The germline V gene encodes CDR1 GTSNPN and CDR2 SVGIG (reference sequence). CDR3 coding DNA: TGTGCCTGGAGTTCGGGGGGTAACTACGAGCAGTACTTC. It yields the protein CAWSSGGNYEQYF.

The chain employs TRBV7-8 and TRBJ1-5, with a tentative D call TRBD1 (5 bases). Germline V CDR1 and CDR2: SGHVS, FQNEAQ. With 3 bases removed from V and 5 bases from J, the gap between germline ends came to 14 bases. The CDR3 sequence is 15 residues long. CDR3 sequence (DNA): TGTGCCAGCAGCTTCAGCAGGGTGATGGATCAGCCCCAGCATTTT. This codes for CASSFSRVMDQPQHF. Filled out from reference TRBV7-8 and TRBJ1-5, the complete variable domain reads GAGVSQSPRYKVAKRGQDVALRCDPISGHVSLFWYQQALGQGPEFLTYFQNEAQLDKSGLPSDRFFAERPEGSVSTLKIQRTQQEDSAVYLCASSFSRVMDQPQHFGDGTRLSIL.

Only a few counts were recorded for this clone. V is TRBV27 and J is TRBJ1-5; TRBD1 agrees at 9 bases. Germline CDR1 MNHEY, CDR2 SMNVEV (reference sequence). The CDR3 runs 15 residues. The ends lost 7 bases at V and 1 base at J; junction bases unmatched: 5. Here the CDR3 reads CASKGTGLSNQPQHF. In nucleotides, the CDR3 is TGTGCCAGCAAAGGGACAGGGTTAAGCAATCAGCCCCAGCATTTT.